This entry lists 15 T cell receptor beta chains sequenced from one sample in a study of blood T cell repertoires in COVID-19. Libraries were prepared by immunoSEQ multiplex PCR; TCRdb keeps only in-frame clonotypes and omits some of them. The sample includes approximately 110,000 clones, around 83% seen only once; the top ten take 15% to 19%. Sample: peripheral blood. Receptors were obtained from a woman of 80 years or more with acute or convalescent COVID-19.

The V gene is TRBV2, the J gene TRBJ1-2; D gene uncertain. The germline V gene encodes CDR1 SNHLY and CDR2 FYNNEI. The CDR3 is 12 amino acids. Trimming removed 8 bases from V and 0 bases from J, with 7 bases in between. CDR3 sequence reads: CASQDANYGYTF. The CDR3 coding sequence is TGTGCCAGCCAGGATGCTAACTATGGCTACACCTTC.

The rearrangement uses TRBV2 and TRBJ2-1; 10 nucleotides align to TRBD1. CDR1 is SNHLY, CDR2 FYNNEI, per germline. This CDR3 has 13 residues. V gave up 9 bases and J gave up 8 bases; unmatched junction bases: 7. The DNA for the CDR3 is TGTGCCAGTGGGGGGACAGGGGTACATGAGCAGTTCTTC. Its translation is CASGGTGVHEQFF.

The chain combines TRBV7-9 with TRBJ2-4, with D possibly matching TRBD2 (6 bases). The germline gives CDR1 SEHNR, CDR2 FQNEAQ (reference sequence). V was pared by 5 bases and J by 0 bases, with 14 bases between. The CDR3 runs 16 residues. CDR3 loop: CASSVSGNLAKNIQYF. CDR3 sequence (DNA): TGTGCCAGCAGCGTTAGCGGAAACCTAGCCAAAAACATTCAGTACTTC.

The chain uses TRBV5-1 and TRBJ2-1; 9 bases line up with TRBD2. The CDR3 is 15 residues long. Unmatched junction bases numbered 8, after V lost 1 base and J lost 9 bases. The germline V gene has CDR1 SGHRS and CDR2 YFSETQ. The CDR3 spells CASSLRAGGPGEQFF. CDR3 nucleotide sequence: TGCGCCAGCAGCTTGCGGGCGGGAGGGCCGGGTGAGCAGTTCTTC.

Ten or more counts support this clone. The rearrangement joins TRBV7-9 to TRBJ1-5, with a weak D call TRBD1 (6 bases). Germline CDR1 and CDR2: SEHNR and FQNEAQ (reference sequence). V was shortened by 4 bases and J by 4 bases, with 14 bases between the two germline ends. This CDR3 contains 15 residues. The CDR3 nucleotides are TGTGCCAGCAGCTCGACAGGACCAGGGAATCAGCCCCAGCATTTT. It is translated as CASSSTGPGNQPQHF.

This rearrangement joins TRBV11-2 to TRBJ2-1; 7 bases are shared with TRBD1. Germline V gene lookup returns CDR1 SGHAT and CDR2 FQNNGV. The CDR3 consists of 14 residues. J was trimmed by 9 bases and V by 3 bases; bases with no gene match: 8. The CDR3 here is CASSFYQGVGEQFF. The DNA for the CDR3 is TGTGCCAGCAGCTTTTACCAGGGGGTTGGTGAGCAGTTCTTC.

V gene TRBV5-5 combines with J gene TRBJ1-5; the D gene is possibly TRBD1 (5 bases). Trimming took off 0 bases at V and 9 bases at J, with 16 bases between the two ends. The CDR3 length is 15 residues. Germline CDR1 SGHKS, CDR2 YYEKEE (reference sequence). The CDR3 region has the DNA TGTGCCAGCAGCTTGGGACAGCCGAATTCAGGGCCCCAGCATTTT. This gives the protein CASSLGQPNSGPQHF.

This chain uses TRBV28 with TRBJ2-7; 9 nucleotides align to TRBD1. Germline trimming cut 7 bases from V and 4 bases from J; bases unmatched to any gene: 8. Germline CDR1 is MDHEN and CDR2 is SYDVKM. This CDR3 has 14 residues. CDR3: CASKSGTGSYEQYF. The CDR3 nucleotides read TGTGCCAGCAAGTCCGGGACAGGGTCATACGAGCAGTACTTC. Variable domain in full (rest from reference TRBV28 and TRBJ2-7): DVKVTQSSRYLVKRTGEKVFLECVQDMDHENMFWYRQDPGLGLRLIYFSYDVKMKEKGDIPEGYSVSREKKERFSLILESASTNQTSMYLCASKSGTGSYEQYFGPGTRLTVT.

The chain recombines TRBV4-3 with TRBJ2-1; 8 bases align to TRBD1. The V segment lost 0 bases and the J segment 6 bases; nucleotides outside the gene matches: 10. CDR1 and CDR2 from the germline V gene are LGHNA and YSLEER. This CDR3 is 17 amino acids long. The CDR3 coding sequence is TGCGCCAGCAGCCAAGATAAAGACAGGGGAGATTTCAATGAGCAGTTCTTC. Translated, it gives CASSQDKDRGDFNEQFF.

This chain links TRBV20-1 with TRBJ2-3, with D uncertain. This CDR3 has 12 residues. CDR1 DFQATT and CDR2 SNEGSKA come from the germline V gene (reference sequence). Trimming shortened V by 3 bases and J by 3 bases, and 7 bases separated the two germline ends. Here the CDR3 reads CSASAGTDTQYF. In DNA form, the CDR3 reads TGCAGTGCTAGTGCCGGGACAGATACGCAGTATTTT.

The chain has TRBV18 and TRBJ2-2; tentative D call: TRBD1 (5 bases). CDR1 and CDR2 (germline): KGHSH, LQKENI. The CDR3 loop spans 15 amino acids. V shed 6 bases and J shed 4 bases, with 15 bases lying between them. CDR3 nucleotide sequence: TGTGCCAGCTCGGTGCAGGGCCCGAGCACCGGGGAGCTGTTTTTT. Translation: CASSVQGPSTGELFF.

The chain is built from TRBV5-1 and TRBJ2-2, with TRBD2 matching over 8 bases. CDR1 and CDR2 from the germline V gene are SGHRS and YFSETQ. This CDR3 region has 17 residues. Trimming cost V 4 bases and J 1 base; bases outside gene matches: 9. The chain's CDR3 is CASSPVPGLGNTGELFF. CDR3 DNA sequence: TGCGCCAGCAGCCCCGTCCCGGGACTAGGGAACACCGGGGAGCTGTTTTTT. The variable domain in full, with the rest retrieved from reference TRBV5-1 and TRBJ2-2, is KAGVTQTPRYLIKTRGQQVTLSCSPISGHRSVSWYQQTPGQGLQFLFEYFSETQRNKGNFPGRFSGRQFSNSRSEMNVSTLELGDSALYLCASSPVPGLGNTGELFFGEGSRLTVL.

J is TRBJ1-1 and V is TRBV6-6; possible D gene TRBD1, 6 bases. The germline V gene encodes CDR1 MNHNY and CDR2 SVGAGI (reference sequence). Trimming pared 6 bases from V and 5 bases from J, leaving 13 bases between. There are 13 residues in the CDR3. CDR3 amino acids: CASSLDSLTEAFF. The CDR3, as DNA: TGTGCCAGCAGCTTGGACAGCCTGACTGAAGCTTTCTTT.

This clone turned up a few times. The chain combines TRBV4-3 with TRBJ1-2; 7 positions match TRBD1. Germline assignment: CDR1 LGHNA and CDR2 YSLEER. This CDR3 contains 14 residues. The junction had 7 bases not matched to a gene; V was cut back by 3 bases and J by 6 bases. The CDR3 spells CASSQNRQGDGYTF. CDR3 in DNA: TGCGCCAGCAGCCAGAACCGACAGGGAGATGGCTACACCTTC.

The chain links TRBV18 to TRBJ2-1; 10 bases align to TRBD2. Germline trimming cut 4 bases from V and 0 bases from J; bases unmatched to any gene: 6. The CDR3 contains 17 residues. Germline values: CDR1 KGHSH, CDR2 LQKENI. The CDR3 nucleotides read TGTGCCAGCTCACTTGGACTAGCGGTGAGCTCCTACAATGAGCAGTTCTTC. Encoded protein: CASSLGLAVSSYNEQFF.